This paragraph covers one TCR beta chain sequence. Sequencing was performed with immunoSEQ multiplex PCR; in TCRdb, only in-frame clones are kept and a portion is missing. The sample shows 150,000 to 200,000 clones, about 85% of them seen only once. The entry originates in a study of blood T cell repertoires in COVID-19. The CDR3 extends over 15 amino acids. Germline V CDR1 and CDR2: MRHNA, SNTAGT. V lost 1 base and J 1 base, leaving 9 bases between the germline ends. The chain employs TRBV6-4 and TRBJ2-3; the D gene is possibly TRBD2 (5 bases). The sequence was collected from a man aged 18 to 30 with acute or convalescent COVID-19. Sequenced material: peripheral blood. This chain's CDR3 is CASSDYGGRTDTQYF. The CDR3 DNA reads TGTGCCAGCAGTGACTATGGCGGGCGCACAGATACGCAGTATTTT.